This T cell receptor beta chain was documented in a study of T cells in localized non-small cell lung cancer. The repertoire was sequenced with immunoSEQ multiplex PCR; TCRdb's copy has only in-frame clones and lacks some. The data contain roughly 35,000 clones, under 95% of them seen just once; the ten biggest clones take up about 12%. Germline V gene sequence: CDR1 SGHAT, CDR2 FQNNGV. Between the trimmed V and J ends, which lost 5 bases and 0 bases, there was a span of 25 bases. The CDR3 is 19 residues long. About this clone: Its antigen is unknown.

Study-wide results and limits: Without multi-region sequencing, intratumor heterogeneity could not be excluded.

The material was peripheral blood mononuclear cells, obtained before any cancer treatment. This TCR came from a female donor over 55 with stage II lung adenocarcinoma. J is TRBJ1-1 and V is TRBV11-2; D unresolved. The CDR3 here is CASSRWGAVLVGMNTEAFF. Here the CDR3 DNA reads TGTGCCAGCAGCCGATGGGGTGCGGTTCTGGTTGGTATGAACACTGAAGCTTTCTTT. Variable domain in full (rest from reference TRBV11-2 and TRBJ1-1): EAGVAQSPRYKIIEKRQSVAFWCNPISGHATLYWYQQILGQGPKLLIQFQNNGVVDDSQLPKDRFSAERLKGVDSTLKIQPAKLEDSAVYLCASSRWGAVLVGMNTEAFFGQGTRLTVV.